This T cell receptor beta chain originates from a study of long-term antiretroviral therapy in people with HIV. Study-level information: Sampling started about a decade before the 2015 immediate-ART recommendation.

Sequencing used immunoSEQ v3.0 at survey level. Data came from immunoSEQ multiplex PCR; TCRdb stores just in-frame clones and leaves some out. The profile shows around 30,000 clones, 88% of them singletons. Turning to this clone: The antigen is not known.

Deletions cut 4 bases from V and 0 bases from J, with 10 bases between. CDR3 size: 14 residues. The germline gives CDR1 SQVTM, CDR2 ANQGSEA. Study results and caveats: HIV repertoires spanned tighter CDR3 length ranges than controls did.

Sequences were derived from unsorted PBMCs, sampled 0.5 years after starting antiretroviral therapy. This TCR came from a woman under 30 with HIV. The rearrangement joins TRBV29-1 to TRBJ1-3, with a tentative D call TRBD1 (6 bases). This CDR3 reads CSVVGQFSGNTIYF. CDR3 in DNA: TGCAGCGTTGTCGGACAGTTCTCTGGAAACACCATATATTTT.